What follows are 8 T cell receptor beta chains derived from one specimen sequenced in a study of blood T cell repertoires in COVID-19. The data were produced by immunoSEQ multiplex PCR, yet TCRdb's version contains in-frame clones alone and is incomplete. The table lists over 65,000 clones, approximately 78% of them singletons. Sequencing input: peripheral blood. The origin of the receptors is a man between 60 and 75 years old with COVID-19, enrolled during active disease.

J is TRBJ2-2 and V is TRBV6-6, with D possibly matching TRBD2 (5 bases). V dropped 5 bases and J dropped 2 bases, with 9 bases sitting between them. The V gene's germline CDR1 is MNHNY and CDR2 SVGAGI (reference sequence). The CDR3 is made up of 14 amino acids. The CDR3 here is CASSLGLNTGELFF. The CDR3 DNA reads TGTGCCAGCAGTCTCGGACTTAACACCGGGGAGCTGTTTTTT.

This clone was recorded once. The chain links TRBV5-6 to TRBJ2-5; 8 bases fit TRBD1. The CDR3 consists of 15 residues. Looked up from germline, CDR1 is SGHDT and CDR2 is YYEEEE. J lost 4 bases, V lost 0 bases, and 5 bases had no gene match. The CDR3, as DNA: TGTGCCAGCAGCTTGGTGGGGACAGGAGGAGAGACCCAGTACTTC. Its protein is CASSLVGTGGETQYF.

This clone was found a few times. V and J are TRBV27 and TRBJ2-1, with a weak D call TRBD2 (6 bases). This CDR3 comprises 17 residues. Deletions cut 0 bases from V and 0 bases from J, with 12 bases between. Germline V gene sequence: CDR1 MNHEY, CDR2 SMNVEV (reference sequence). The CDR3 DNA reads as TGTGCCAGCAGTTTATCGCCCCGCGGGGTCTCCTACAATGAGCAGTTCTTC. As protein: CASSLSPRGVSYNEQFF.

The rearrangement joins TRBV6-2 or TRBV6-3 to TRBJ2-3, with 8 bases lining up with TRBD2. The CDR3 contains 16 residues. V gave up 5 bases and J gave up 3 bases; unmatched junction bases: 10. Per germline, CDR1 MNHEY and CDR2 SVGEGT. CDR3 nucleotides: TGTGCCAGCAGTCGTCCGGGAAGCGGGAGTACAGATACGCAGTATTTT. Its protein product is CASSRPGSGSTDTQYF.

This clone was picked up a small number of times. The chain has TRBV28 and TRBJ2-4; unclear D gene. CDR1 MDHEN and CDR2 SYDVKM come from the germline V gene. The V gene lost 5 bases and the J gene lost 0 bases, with 11 bases spanning the gap. This CDR3 has 15 amino acids. The CDR3 bases are TGTGCCAGCAGTCCCCCCCAGGTAGCCAAAAACATTCAGTACTTC. It yields the protein CASSPPQVAKNIQYF.

Of note for this clone: One base away lies a much larger clone, so this may be a sequencing read error. The same CDR3 can be traced to other DNA sequences in this sample. The chain couples TRBV3-1 (or the pseudogene TRBV3-2) to TRBJ2-1; D is uncertain. CDR3 length: 12 amino acids. Looked up from germline, CDR1 is LGHDT and CDR2 is YNNKEL (reference sequence). The CDR3 reads CASSEPHNEQFF. CDR3 DNA: TGTGCTAGCAGCGAGCCCCATAATGAGCAGTTCTTC.

The V gene is TRBV6-1, the J gene TRBJ1-3; D call uncertain. Trimming stripped 2 bases from V and 0 bases from J, with 14 bases between. The CDR3 sequence is 17 residues long. Germline CDR1 MNHNS, CDR2 SASEGT. Here the CDR3 reads CASSETPGASSGNTIYF. Here the CDR3 DNA reads TGTGCCAGCAGTGAAACCCCGGGAGCAAGCTCTGGAAACACCATATATTTT.

The chain couples TRBV9 to TRBJ2-7, with TRBD1 as a possible D gene (6 bases). The CDR3 is made up of 15 amino acids. Germline V CDR1 and CDR2: SGDLS, YYNGEE. Trimming took 0 bases from V and 5 from J, leaving 15 bases between them. The CDR3 DNA reads TGTGCCAGCAGCGTAGCTGGCTTCAGGGGTCACGAGCAGTACTTC. Residues: CASSVAGFRGHEQYF.